This T cell receptor (beta chain) was observed in a study of T cell repertoires in cytomegalovirus infection. About the study: A matching HLA type, together with CMV infection, was signaled by public TCR beta signatures.

The germline V gene encodes CDR1 MNHEY and CDR2 SVGEGT. CDR3 length: 14 residues. Trimming pared 6 bases from V and 3 bases from J, leaving 12 bases between. This clonotype showed up just a few times. Its antigen is undetermined. Via MiXCR, TCRdb re-called the reads, giving one row per CDR3 protein. This table has about 900,000 distinct CDR3 sequences, around 30% appearing once. This TCR came from a human donor in good health (CMV status not recorded). Some clones in this sample may be carry-over from other donors' samples. This chain connects TRBV6-2 or TRBV6-3 to TRBJ2-1, with D maybe TRBD2 (5 bases). The specimen was cultured CD8+ T cells from PBMCs, collected from culture after CMV antigen stimulation. CDR3 region: CASSPEVGYNEQFF. Here the CDR3 DNA reads TGTGCCAGCAGCCCGGAGGTGGGCTACAATGAGCAGTTCTTC.